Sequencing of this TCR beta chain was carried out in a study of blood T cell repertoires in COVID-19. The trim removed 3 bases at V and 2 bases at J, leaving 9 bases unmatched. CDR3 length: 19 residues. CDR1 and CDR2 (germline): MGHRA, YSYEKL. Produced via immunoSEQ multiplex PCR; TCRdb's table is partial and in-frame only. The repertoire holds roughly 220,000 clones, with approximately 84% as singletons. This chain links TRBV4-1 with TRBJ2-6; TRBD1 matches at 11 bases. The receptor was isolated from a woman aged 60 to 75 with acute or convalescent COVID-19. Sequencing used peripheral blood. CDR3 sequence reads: CASSHAPGQGDAGANVLTF. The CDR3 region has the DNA TGCGCCAGCAGCCATGCCCCGGGACAGGGGGACGCTGGGGCCAACGTCCTGACTTTC.